This T cell receptor beta chain comes out of a study of cytomegalovirus exposure and HLA in healthy donors. Per germline, CDR1 LNHDA and CDR2 SQIVND (reference sequence). V lost 3 bases to trimming and J lost 4 bases; unmatched junction nucleotides: 2. This CDR3 comprises 16 residues. The PCR contained 60 Vbeta and 13 Jbeta primers. This table comes from immunoSEQ multiplex PCR, and its TCRdb copy is limited to in-frame clones, with some not included. The sample carries around 27,000 clones, 50% to 75% recorded once. The rearrangement uses TRBV19 and TRBJ2-1, with TRBD2 matching over 14 bases. The sample comprised PBMCs. The receptor's source is a male donor in good health and CMV-seropositive. As DNA, the CDR3 is TGTGCCAGTAGTATCGGGACTAGCGGGAGTTACAATGAGCAGTTCTTC. Residues: CASSIGTSGSYNEQFF.